This T cell receptor (beta chain) was identified during a study of blood T cells in healthy people across ages (dated by TCRdb to 2015 to 2017). Regarding the study in general: In model experiments, template switching captured about one uniquely barcoded TCR beta cDNA molecule for every two T cells. Age-related changes in TCR beta repertoire diversity were measured in the study by deep sequencing normalized with unique cDNA molecular identifiers. Four age groups were formed from the donors: young (average approximately 15 years), middle-aged (approximately 42), aged (roughly 56) and long-lived (around 82). To avoid experimental bias, donors of different ages were randomly spread across the sequencing lanes. Using the same blood draw, the study looked at two additional independent replicas of 1 million unique cDNA reads for two donors, one aged 18 to 29 and the other aged 80 or older.

The study at large found these results: Donor CMV infection status was unknown, potentially confounding age-related changes in expanded clonotypes. Total diversity estimates from one million sequenced T cells were considered lower bounds and underestimates. A strong correlation was found between observed TCR beta diversity and the percentage of naive T cells measured by flow cytometry. Because profiling used bulk unsorted PBMCs, naive and antigen-experienced compartments could not be compared conclusively. Compared with the aged group, the long-lived group had more naive CD4+ T cells, fewer expanded clones and increased TCR diversity, a pattern suggesting age selection. As age increased, observed TCR beta diversity per million T cells dropped in a roughly linear way, and a significant reduction was already evident by age 40.

The donors were some 39 Caucasian individuals from Russia, aged about 6 to 95 years, who were systemically healthy. Around 10 milliliters of peripheral blood were collected from each donor into EDTA-treated Vacutainer tubes. Ficoll-Paque density-gradient centrifugation was used to isolate PBMCs, with at least 7 million per sample. Total RNA was extracted from PBMCs with Trizol reagent, with at least 5 micrograms obtained per sample. The percentages of naive CD45RAhigh/CD27high T cells were determined by flow cytometry on a PBMC aliquot from every donor. This clonotype appeared once. Its specific antigen is unknown. No much larger clone is present one base from it, and per-base qualities are unavailable. Library method: 5' RACE. The listed sequencing device is Illumina HiSeq 2500. A second roughly 6 to 11 cycle PCR used a sample-barcoded 5' primer and a J-beta primer mix. Each TCR beta cDNA molecule received a unique molecular identifier from a template-switch 5' adaptor carrying 12 random nucleotides. Each sample yielded at least 3 million CDR3-containing paired-end reads. The Mint cDNA synthesis kit, primed by a TRBC-specific oligonucleotide, was used to synthesize first-strand cDNA from all RNA. Following uracil-DNA glycosylase treatment, a first 18-cycle PCR with universal primers M1SS and BC2_uni_R was performed on all cDNA. For the original study's pipeline: Each sample was normalized by randomly selecting 1 million high-quality reads, each carrying a distinct molecular identifier. Reads with shared molecular identifiers were discarded instead of being binned into consensus sequences. CDR3 identification, clonotype clustering and error correction used MiTCR with a Q25 quality threshold and the strictest error-elimination algorithm. A nonparametric unseen species model using Euler transformation provided a lower-bound estimate of total TCR beta diversity. TCRdb applied fastp at Q25 and MiXCR to the public reads, then kept only in-frame beta chains. Each entry is one CDR3 protein sequence, shown with its most common DNA and genes. The V and J calls and clone size come from TCRdb's table, not from the authors' own analysis. In all, the sample holds just over 1 million distinct CDR3 sequences, and 45% of those were seen once. About 19% of the sample belongs to the ten largest clones.

The TCR originated in a woman in her sixties in good health. Sequencing was carried out using blood.

The DNA reads as follows: TGCAGTGCTGTGGCGGGGGGCGAGCAGTACTTC. It translates as CSAVAGGEQYF. The chain links TRBV20-1 with TRBJ2-5; 8 bases in the junction line up with TRBD2. The J call is doubtful: the DNA matches TRBJ2-7 better. Via the germline V gene (reference sequence), CDR1 is DFQATT and CDR2 SNEGSKA. The CDR3 goes from the cysteine to the phenylalanine over 11 residues. Only the CDR3 DNA is retained, 33 bases long and in frame from the first base.